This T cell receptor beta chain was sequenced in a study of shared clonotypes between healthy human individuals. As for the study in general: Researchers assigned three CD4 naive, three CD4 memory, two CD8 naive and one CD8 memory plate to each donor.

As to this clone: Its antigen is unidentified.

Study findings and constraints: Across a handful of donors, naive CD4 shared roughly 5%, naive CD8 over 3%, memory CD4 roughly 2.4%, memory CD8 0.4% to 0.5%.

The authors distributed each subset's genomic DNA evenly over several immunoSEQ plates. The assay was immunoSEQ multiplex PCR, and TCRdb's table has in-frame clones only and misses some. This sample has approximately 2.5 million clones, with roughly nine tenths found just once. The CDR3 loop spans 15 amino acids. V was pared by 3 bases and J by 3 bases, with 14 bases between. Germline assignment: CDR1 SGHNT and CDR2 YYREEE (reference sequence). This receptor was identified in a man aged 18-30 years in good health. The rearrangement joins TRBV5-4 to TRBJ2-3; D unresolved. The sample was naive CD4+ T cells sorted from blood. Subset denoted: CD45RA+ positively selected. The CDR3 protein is CASSSPQQATDTQYF. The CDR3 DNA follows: TGTGCCAGCAGCTCCCCACAGCAGGCAACAGATACGCAGTATTTT.